There are a few counts of the clone carrying this TCR beta chain. The target antigen is unknown. This specimen belongs to a study of cytomegalovirus exposure and HLA in healthy donors. Turning to the study itself: A preliminary data release comprised tens of millions of unique TCRs obtained from HLA-typed donors.

Study-level findings and limits: It was confirmed in vitro that a few of the CMV-associated chains were specific for CMV antigens. The dataset shows that most TCR sequences were rare, while some public TCRs occurred in many donors. In an earlier analysis, in several hundred donors, most V segments appeared productive either ~87% or ~30% of the time.

The PCR ran on 60 Vbeta and 13 Jbeta primers. The protocol was immunoSEQ multiplex PCR, while the TCRdb copy is restricted to in-frame clones and leaves out a portion. The repertoire holds roughly 140,000 clones, with around four fifths as singletons. The CDR3 is 14 residues long. In germline, CDR1 is SGHRS, CDR2 YFSETQ. Trimming removed 2 bases at V and 1 base at J, with 9 bases between. The chain links TRBV5-1 to TRBJ1-1; possible D gene TRBD1, 6 bases. Sequenced material: PBMCs. This TCR came from a female donor in good health and CMV-seronegative. Here the CDR3 DNA reads TGCGCCAGCAGCTTCGACAGGCAGAACACTGAAGCTTTCTTT. This gives the protein CASSFDRQNTEAFF.